This T cell receptor beta chain is from a study of CD8 T cells in ankylosing spondylitis. This clonotype was observed once. Its antigen remains unidentified. V gave up 1 base and J gave up 2 bases; unmatched junction bases: 6. The CDR3 totals 16 residues. The germline V gene encodes CDR1 SEHNR and CDR2 FQNEAQ (reference sequence). MiXCR, applied by TCRdb to the 5' RACE reads, yields one record per CDR3 protein. This table has around 450,000 distinct CDR3 sequences, 20% to 30% appearing once. Study-level points and caveats: The authors reported significant enrichment of disease-linked clones in matched ankylosing spondylitis synovial fluid. Apparently characteristic of ankylosing spondylitis blood was a TCR beta motif (about 8 highly homologous variants).

The specimen was blood, either unsorted or a sorted T cell fraction (not recorded which). V and J are TRBV7-9 and TRBJ2-5, with 8 bases aligning to TRBD2. This TCR derives from a male donor with ankylosing spondylitis. The CDR3, as DNA: TGTGCCAGCAGCTTAGGTCTACGGGAGGGTCAAGAGACCCAGTACTTC. It codes for CASSLGLREGQETQYF.